This TCR beta chain was profiled in a study of blood T cell repertoires in COVID-19 (TCRdb year 2020). As for the study more broadly: Samples from collaborators originated in the United States, Italy and Spain and spanned both the acute and convalescent phases of COVID-19. Deeply sampled blood TCRbeta repertoires from subjects exposed to, actively infected with, or recovered from COVID-19 were included in the dataset. The repertoires were released in a freely available public database meant as a resource for research on the immune response to SARS-CoV-2. The samples were drawn from the first 160 participants of the ongoing ImmuneRACE study and from 1,254 subjects provided by 6 global collaborators. The material from the prospective study consisted of cDNA or gDNA derived from T cells, B-cell-depleted T cells, or PBMCs. Sample metadata almost always included a de-identified subject ID, COVID-19 status, age in years and sex. Where HLA class I and class II types were available, the types were taken from metadata supplied by the sample provider, not from assay-based typing. Overall results and qualifications from the work: How much clinical and demographic metadata was included differed by source and by participant, and the metadata was provided uncurated.

TCRbeta CDR3 regions were amplified from genomic DNA by means of the immunoSEQ Assay, a bias-controlled multiplex PCR. On the authors' methods: The number of nucleated cells in each sample was estimated from the amplification of reference gene primers within the assay. To quantify the absolute abundance of each unique TCRbeta CDR3 rearrangement, sequence reads were collapsed and filtered. Productive Simpson clonality was computed per sample as the square root of Simpson's diversity index over productive rearrangements. This immuneACCESS table, as held by TCRdb, lists in-frame sequences with V and J called but not all clones. Of the missing ones, under half trace to an unresolved V gene in checked studies; the others have no known cause. The V and J calls and clone size were taken over from that table, and D and trimming were inferred from the DNA. In all, the sample holds over 95,000 clones, and approximately 84% of those were seen once. Of the sample, 15% to 20% is held by the ten largest clones.

Looking up the germline V gene (reference sequence) yields CDR1 GTSNPN and CDR2 SVGIG. V and J are truncated by 0 bases and 0 bases respectively, leaving an intervening sequence of 12 bases. The CDR3, cysteine through phenylalanine, is 17 amino acids long. The sequence is cut down to CDR3 DNA, 51 bases in frame from base 1. Concerning this clone: Its antigen target is currently unknown. Base-call qualities are not available, and no considerably larger clone is one nucleotide away.

Collaborating institutions collected whole blood in K2EDTA tubes following their own protocols. For TCRbeta analysis, collaborators shipped samples as frozen whole blood, isolated PBMCs, or DNA extracted from either of those sample types. The chain links TRBV30 with TRBJ1-6, with TRBD1 tentatively as D gene (5 bases match). What was sequenced was peripheral blood. This clonotype originated in a woman aged 55 to 70 with acute or convalescent COVID-19. The CDR3 in this case is CAWSVGAPSSYNSPLHF. The DNA sequence is as follows: TGTGCCTGGAGTGTAGGGGCACCCAGCTCCTATAATTCACCCCTCCACTTT.